These T cell receptor beta chains were read from a single sample in a study of T cells in localized non-small cell lung cancer. Produced via immunoSEQ multiplex PCR; TCRdb's table is partial and in-frame only. Counted here are 90,000 to 100,000 clones, just over 90% occurring once; the ten biggest clones make up roughly 4.3%. Here the sequenced sample was PBMCs, taken before any cancer treatment. These receptors came from a woman aged 35 to 75 with stage II squamous cell lung carcinoma. Both conserved end residues are part of each CDR3. A D gene is named only where the DNA matches it firmly.

D gene	V gene	CDR3 protein
NA	TRBV12-5	CASVTTGDNTEAFF
NA	TRBV5-8	CASSPRRLNEKLFF
NA	TRBV7-6	CASSLEARGGGAFFYEQYF
NA	TRBV7-6	CASSFGGPTDTQYF
TRBD1	TRBV13	CASSLRTGSGEKLFF
NA	TRBV5-4	CASSLRTSFTDTQYF
NA	TRBV6-6	CASSPDPEAFF
TRBD1	TRBV2	CASRRTGVDYGYTF
NA	TRBV10-3	CAIKAGLAVSGNTIYF
TRBD2	TRBV5-1	CASSPGTSDNEQFF
TRBD2	TRBV6-1	CASSEAGASGALDTQYF
NA	TRBV28	CASNTPRGAGQPQHF
NA	TRBV5-1	CASSLDRPNTEAFF
NA	TRBV5-1	CASSLDGYNTDTQYF
NA	TRBV28	CASSLFLQGRSSYEQYF
TRBD2	TRBV10-3	CAISKLAGGLVAEQFF
TRBD1	TRBV15	CATSRDPTGGITGELFF
TRBD1	TRBV29-1	CSVEDLGQGNEKLFF
TRBD1	TRBV4-2	CASSQGQGYNSPLHF
TRBD2	TRBV5-1	CASSLMTSGGYEQYF
TRBD2	TRBV19	CASSIAGGTGDEQFF
NA	TRBV5-1	CASRDPMGANYGYTF
TRBD2	TRBV6-5	CASRSVAGGTDTQYF
NA	TRBV11-2	CASSWDTTYEQYF
TRBD1	TRBV7-6	CASSRETGGKAFF
TRBD2	TRBV9	CASSGRGERVVVGEQFF
NA	TRBV27	CASSFLMAGNTDTQYF
TRBD1	TRBV10-3	CAIRRDSQNYGYTF
TRBD1	TRBV28	CATGSTGKGDGYTF
NA	TRBV5-1	CASSSPGANTIYF
TRBD1	TRBV29-1	CSVRTGRGTEAFF
TRBD2	TRBV5-6	CASSPSRSGTSYNEQFF
NA	TRBV19	CASSSRRDVNTEAFF
NA	TRBV5-1	CASSLAVGDGYTF
TRBD1	TRBV5-5	CASSLGQGRNIQYF
TRBD2	TRBV28	CASSLGTSAFIQETQYF
NA	TRBV7-2	CASSWRQVRNEQFF
NA	TRBV29-1	CSVDSGRRSNYGYTF
NA	TRBV18	CASSPTAGNTIYF
NA	TRBV7-9	CASSLQVLKTGGEAFF
TRBD2	TRBV18	CASSLGTSGRGTDTQYF
NA	TRBV28	CASLSRPGATYEQYF
TRBD1	TRBV5-6	CASSPTGDRREQYF
NA	TRBV6-1	CASSDRGDYGYTF
TRBD2	TRBV7-9	CASSLGEGRADTQYF
NA	TRBV5-1	CASSLRTGAHGELFF
NA	TRBV5-6	CASSLDQYRIERPDTQYF
TRBD2	TRBV12-5	CASGTSGGSGTVGGQFF
TRBD2	TRBV2	CASSGTSGYQETQYF
TRBD2	TRBV5-1	CASSSSGRTSTDTQYF
TRBD1	TRBV4-2	CASSLQQGNSNQPQHF